This T cell receptor (beta chain) stems from a study of CD8 T cells in Susac syndrome. Whole-study context: Patients with Susac syndrome had blood drawn and were at that point therapy-naive, on corticosteroids, or on intravenous immunoglobulin alone.

Random hexamers primed reverse transcription of about 0.45 to 1 ug RNA. MiXCR, run by TCRdb on the immunoSEQ multiplex PCR reads, gives a single entry per CDR3 protein. This sample has about 130,000 distinct CDR3 sequences, with around 96% found just once. The CDR3 spans 15 residues. Per germline, CDR1 SNHLY and CDR2 FYNNEI. The V end lost 5 bases, the J end lost 0 bases, and 12 bases lay between the germline ends. V usage is TRBV2 and J usage is TRBJ2-3; possibly TRBD1 for D (6 bases). Sequenced input: CD8+ T cells from PBMCs. This sequence originates from a human donor with Susac syndrome. Written as DNA, the CDR3 is TGTGCCAGCAGTACCGGGACAACTAGCACAGATACGCAGTATTTT. Translation: CASSTGTTSTDTQYF.